A selection of T cell receptor beta chains follows, all from one sample in a study of blood T cell repertoires in COVID-19. Here immunoSEQ multiplex PCR was the method, and the copy in TCRdb shows in-frame clones only, minus some. This table holds around 200,000 clones, around four fifths found once. Specimen: peripheral blood. The receptors originated from a woman aged 40 to 49 with COVID-19, enrolled during active disease. Each CDR3 is given with its conserved first and last residue. The D gene is left open where the match is weak. Part of the rows lack a size; the others show once, few, many or a class for expanded clones.

17,few,TRBV15,TRBJ1-4,TRBD1,CATSRDEAGGRFGKLFF,TGTGCCACCAGCAGAGATGAGGCAGGGGGCCGGTTTGGAAAACTGTTTTTT
16,once,TRBV19,TRBJ1-1,.,CASSIDPRAMNTEAFF,TGTGCCAGTAGTATAGATCCGAGGGCCATGAACACTGAAGCTTTCTTT
14,.,TRBV27,TRBJ1-1,TRBD1,CASSFSRTGVKTFF,TGTGCCAGCAGTTTCTCTCGGACAGGGGTGAAAACTTTCTTT
15,.,TRBV7-8,TRBJ2-7,.,CASSPRDSLTYEQYF,TGTGCCAGCAGCCCCCGGGACTCCCTCACCTACGAGCAGTACTTC
15,once,TRBV7-9,TRBJ2-3,.,CASSLGRSSTDTQYF,TGTGCCAGCAGCTTAGGGAGGTCAAGCACAGATACGCAGTATTTT
13,.,TRBV6-5,TRBJ1-5,TRBD1,CASTRDRNQPQHF,TGTGCCAGCACGAGGGACAGAAATCAGCCCCAGCATTTT
14,.,TRBV19,TRBJ2-5,.,CASSIVAARETQYF,TGTGCCAGTAGTATTGTGGCCGCTCGAGAGACCCAGTACTTC
17,.,TRBV15,TRBJ2-2,TRBD2,CATSRDQPSGSAGELFF,TGTGCCACCAGCAGAGATCAGCCTAGCGGGAGCGCCGGGGAGCTGTTTTTT
19,.,TRBV5-1,TRBJ1-1,TRBD1,CASRDSGGTGKSGSTEAFF,TGCGCCAGCAGGGACTCAGGAGGGACAGGAAAGTCGGGTAGCACTGAAGCTTTCTTT
14,.,TRBV9,TRBJ1-6,.,CASSLTDKNSPLHF,TGTGCCAGCAGCTTAACAGACAAGAATTCACCCCTCCACTTT
13,.,TRBV29-1,TRBJ2-7,TRBD1,CSVESGTAYEQYF,TGCAGCGTTGAATCCGGGACAGCTTACGAGCAGTACTTC
16,.,TRBV3-1/TRBV3-2,TRBJ1-3,.,CASSPGRGGSGNTIYF,TGTGCCAGCAGCCCAGGGAGGGGAGGCTCTGGAAACACCATATATTTT
13,once,TRBV10-1,TRBJ2-1,TRBD2,CASGVGLAGEQFF,TGCGCCAGCGGAGTGGGACTAGCGGGGGAGCAGTTCTTC
15,few,TRBV10-3,TRBJ1-5,.,CAITLGGPDNQPQHF,TGTGCCATCACCCTGGGGGGGCCCGACAATCAGCCCCAGCATTTT
15,.,TRBV19,TRBJ2-2,TRBD1,CASSARQGKTGELFF,TGTGCCAGTAGTGCTCGACAGGGAAAGACCGGGGAGCTGTTTTTT
18,.,TRBV11-2,TRBJ2-3,TRBD2,CASSLVGLAGASTDTQYF,TGTGCCAGCAGCTTAGTCGGACTAGCGGGGGCCAGCACAGATACGCAGTATTTT
12,once,TRBV11-3,TRBJ2-3,.,CASSLPGDTQYF,TGTGCCAGCAGCCTCCCCGGGGATACGCAGTATTTT
14,few,TRBV5-1,TRBJ2-7,TRBD1,CASSRDRVSGEQYF,TGCGCCAGCTCCCGGGACAGGGTATCGGGAGAGCAGTACTTC
17,.,TRBV5-1,TRBJ2-1,TRBD2,CASSLAMTSGSRDEQFF,TGCGCCAGCAGCTTGGCCATGACTAGCGGGAGTAGGGATGAGCAGTTCTTC
19,.,TRBV29-1,TRBJ2-7,TRBD2,CSVAQGSGLAGGRAYEQYF,TGCAGCGTTGCCCAAGGATCGGGACTAGCGGGAGGGAGGGCCTACGAGCAGTACTTC
16,.,TRBV4-1,TRBJ2-1,TRBD2,CASSQAAAGGLDEQFF,TGCGCCAGCAGCCAAGCTGCAGCGGGGGGACTAGATGAGCAGTTCTTC
16,.,TRBV2,TRBJ2-5,.,CASSEGELLSQETQYF,TGTGCCAGCAGTGAAGGGGAGTTGCTCAGCCAAGAGACCCAGTACTTC
15,.,TRBV9,TRBJ1-3,.,CASSPRRGSGNTIYF,TGTGCCAGCAGCCCCCGCAGGGGATCTGGAAACACCATATATTTT
15,.,TRBV5-1,TRBJ2-5,TRBD2,CASSRGLAGGETQYF,TGCGCCAGCAGCAGGGGACTAGCGGGAGGTGAGACCCAGTACTTC
12,.,TRBV14,TRBJ1-2,.,CASSHDSWGYTF,TGTGCCAGCAGCCACGACAGCTGGGGCTACACCTTC
16,.,TRBV27,TRBJ2-1,TRBD2,CASSATPSGVYNEQFF,TGTGCCAGCAGTGCCACTCCTAGCGGGGTCTACAATGAGCAGTTCTTC
14,.,TRBV24-1,TRBJ1-1,.,CATSDVGVNTEAFF,TGTGCCACCAGTGATGTAGGGGTGAACACTGAAGCTTTCTTT
14,.,TRBV24-1,TRBJ2-1,.,CATSYRGRVDEQFF,TGTGCCACCAGTTACCGGGGAAGGGTGGATGAGCAGTTCTTC
15,.,TRBV9,TRBJ1-1,TRBD1,CASSPQTGVNTEAFF,TGTGCCAGCAGCCCCCAGACAGGGGTGAACACTGAAGCTTTCTTT
14,.,TRBV11-2,TRBJ1-4,.,CASSYGTSDEKLFF,TGTGCCAGCAGCTACGGGACATCGGATGAAAAACTGTTTTTT
14,.,TRBV9,TRBJ1-1,.,CASSVVAENTEAFF,TGTGCCAGCAGCGTAGTTGCAGAGAACACTGAAGCTTTCTTT
16,.,TRBV3-1/TRBV3-2,TRBJ2-3,.,CASSRGGGGGRDTQYF,TGTGCCAGCAGCCGGGGAGGAGGGGGGGGCAGGGATACGCAGTATTTT